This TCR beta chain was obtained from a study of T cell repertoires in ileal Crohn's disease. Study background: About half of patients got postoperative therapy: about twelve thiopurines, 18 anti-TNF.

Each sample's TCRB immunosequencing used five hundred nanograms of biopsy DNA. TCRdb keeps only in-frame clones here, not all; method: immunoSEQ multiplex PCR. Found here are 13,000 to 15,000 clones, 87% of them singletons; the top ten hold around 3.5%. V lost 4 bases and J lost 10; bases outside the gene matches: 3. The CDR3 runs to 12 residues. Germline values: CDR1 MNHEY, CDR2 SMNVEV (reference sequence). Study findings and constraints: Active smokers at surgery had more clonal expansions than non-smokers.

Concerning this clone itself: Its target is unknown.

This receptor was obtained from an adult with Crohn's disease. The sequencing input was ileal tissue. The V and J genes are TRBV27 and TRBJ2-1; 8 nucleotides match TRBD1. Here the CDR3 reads CASSSTGGEQFF. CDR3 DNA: TGTGCCAGCAGTTCAACAGGGGGAGAGCAGTTCTTC.